The TCR beta chain under discussion was sequenced for a study of tumor-infiltrating lymphocytes in localized non-small cell lung cancer. Looking at the study overall: Resected tumor was paired with non-adjacent uninvolved lung from the same patient. Study-wide findings and caveats: No T-cell fraction difference was seen between IM1 and IM2 tumors. Different pieces of the same tissue went to different assays, confounding technical variation with intratumor heterogeneity.

The germline V gene has CDR1 SGHAT and CDR2 FQNNGV. The V gene end was trimmed by 5 bases and the J gene end by 9 bases; junction bases not matched to a gene: 10. This CDR3 has 15 amino acids. A note on this clone: Its cognate antigen is unknown.

Profiling relied on immunoSEQ multiplex PCR, and the TCRdb table lists in-frame clones only, not all of them. This sample has about 22,000 clones, with 80% found just once. The rearrangement joins TRBV11-2 to TRBJ2-1, with TRBD2 matching 10 bases. The clonotype originates from a human donor with non-small cell lung cancer. The sequenced sample was lung tumor tissue. The CDR3 sequence is CASSPSGRASGEQFF. The CDR3 DNA is TGTGCCAGCAGCCCAAGCGGGAGGGCCAGTGGTGAGCAGTTCTTC. Complete variable domain (other parts from reference TRBV11-2 and TRBJ2-1): EAGVAQSPRYKIIEKRQSVAFWCNPISGHATLYWYQQILGQGPKLLIQFQNNGVVDDSQLPKDRFSAERLKGVDSTLKIQPAKLEDSAVYLCASSPSGRASGEQFFGPGTRLTVL.